This TCR beta chain emerged from a study of PD-1 blockade in classical Hodgkin lymphoma. Comment on this clone: Its antigen is currently unknown.

Broader study findings: By cycle point C4D1, TCR diversity had risen significantly in CD4+ cells (but not CD8+ cells). When set against healthy donors, newly diagnosed patients were reported to show lower baseline TCR diversity.

The table came from immunoSEQ multiplex PCR; TCRdb's copy has only in-frame clones and leaves some out. Among tens of thousands of clones, 68% were seen once, and the ten largest hold approximately 5.8%. All the patients suffered relapse after autologous stem cell transplantation, and brentuximab vedotin exposure differed. The receptor was derived from a human donor with classical Hodgkin lymphoma. Sequenced material: peripheral blood mononuclear cells (PBMCs), taken at baseline.

The CDR3 loop reads CASSYSDRYNSPLHF. The CDR3 DNA reads TGTGCCAGCAGTTACTCGGACAGATATAATTCACCCCTCCACTTT. This chain joins TRBV6-5 and TRBJ1-6; D perhaps matches TRBD1 (6 bases). Trimming stripped 0 bases from V and 4 bases from J, with 7 bases between. CDR1 is MNHEY and CDR2 is SVGAGI in the germline V gene. This CDR3 contains 15 residues.